These 18 T cell receptor beta chains share one sample of origin, sequenced in a study of shared clonotypes between healthy human individuals (TCRdb year 2020). The library was obtained by the immunoSEQ multiplex PCR assay. TCRdb provides this immuneACCESS table in a form limited to in-frame rearrangements. Some clones are lacking; in checked studies, under half of them reflect an unresolved V gene, and why the rest are absent is not known. The sample contains roughly 2.6 million clones, approximately 90% of them found a single time. The ten largest clonotypes hold around 0.15% of the sample. The sample consisted of naive CD4+ T cells sorted from blood. Sample cell subset or site, as interpreted from the label and publication: CD45RA+ positively selected. The receptors shown here come from a man younger than 30 in good health.

V gene TRBV28 combines with J gene TRBJ2-2; D is ambiguous. The CDR3 has 13 amino acids. CDR1 and CDR2 (germline): MDHEN, SYDVKM. Between the trimmed V and J ends, which lost 7 bases and 5 bases, there was a span of 11 bases. The CDR3 region is CASTLAGTGELFF. CDR3 bases: TGTGCCAGCACCTTGGCCGGGACCGGGGAGCTGTTTTTT.

V is TRBV30 and J is TRBJ2-7, with no clear D. The CDR3 length is 11 residues. CDR1 and CDR2 (germline): GTSNPN, SVGIG (reference sequence). Deletions cut 0 bases from V and 7 bases from J, with 7 bases between. The CDR3 nucleotides read TGTGCCTGGAGTGTTCGGAATGAGCAGTACTTC. As protein: CAWSVRNEQYF.

This chain links TRBV29-1 with TRBJ1-1; 9 bases are a match to TRBD1. This CDR3 contains 15 residues. Per germline, CDR1 SQVTM and CDR2 ANQGSEA. Germline trimming cut 1 base from V and 0 bases from J; bases unmatched to any gene: 3. For the CDR3, the DNA is TGCAGCGTTGAAGTTACAGGGGGCGTGAACACTGAAGCTTTCTTT. Translated: CSVEVTGGVNTEAFF.

V is TRBV6-1 and J is TRBJ1-4; TRBD1 agrees at 7 bases. The CDR3 loop spans 12 amino acids. Germline values: CDR1 MNHNS, CDR2 SASEGT. With V trimmed by 8 bases and J by 4 bases, 1 base remained unmatched. The CDR3 sequence is CASRDSNEKLFF. The DNA of the CDR3 is TGTGCCAGCCGGGACAGTAATGAAAAACTGTTTTTT.

This chain connects TRBV4-3 to TRBJ2-1; 11 nucleotides match TRBD2. The trim removed 1 base at V and 0 bases at J, leaving 11 bases unmatched. The germline V gene has CDR1 LGHNA and CDR2 YSLEER. The CDR3 runs 20 residues. The CDR3 nucleotides read TGCGCCAGCAGCCAAGGGTTGACGGGACTAGCGGAAAGCTCCTACAATGAGCAGTTCTTC. This translates into CASSQGLTGLAESSYNEQFF.

This CDR3 reads CASIPWTGRVNTEAFF. The CDR3, as DNA: TGTGCCAGCATACCTTGGACAGGAAGAGTGAACACTGAAGCTTTCTTT. This rearrangement joins TRBV28 to TRBJ1-1, with 7 positions matching TRBD1. Germline V CDR1 and CDR2: MDHEN, SYDVKM. J was trimmed by 0 bases and V by 7 bases; bases with no gene match: 11. The CDR3 is 16 amino acids.

The chain combines TRBV30 with TRBJ2-1; TRBD1 might be the D (6 bases). Germline-derived CDR1 and CDR2 are GTSNPN and SVGIG (reference sequence). V lost 1 base, J lost 0 bases, and 13 bases lay in between. The length of the CDR3 is 16 residues. Here the CDR3 DNA reads TGTGCCTGGAGTGCCTACACAGGGAGCTCCTACAATGAGCAGTTCTTC. Its translation is CAWSAYTGSSYNEQFF.

V and J are TRBV4-1 and TRBJ1-5, with TRBD1 matching 11 bases. This CDR3 spans 16 amino acids. Germline loops: CDR1 MGHRA, CDR2 YSYEKL. After removal of 1 base from V and 7 bases from J, the junction contained 6 bases not matched to a gene. CDR3 sequence reads: CASSQGGQGAGQPQHF. The CDR3 DNA sequence: TGCGCCAGCAGCCAAGGTGGACAGGGGGCGGGCCAGCCCCAGCATTTT.

Here the CDR3 reads CASSLLDGQETQYF. CDR3 coding DNA: TGCGCCAGCAGCTTGCTGGACGGACAAGAGACCCAGTACTTC. V and J are TRBV5-1 and TRBJ2-5, with unresolved D. Trimming took 1 base from V and 2 from J, leaving 9 bases between them. The CDR3 is 14 residues long. Germline V gene data show CDR1 as SGHRS and CDR2 as YFSETQ.

The J gene is TRBJ1-1, the V gene TRBV5-1, with a weak D call TRBD1 (5 bases). Trimming removed 8 bases at V and 0 bases at J, with 14 bases between. Germline-derived CDR1 and CDR2 are SGHRS and YFSETQ. The CDR3 contains 14 residues. This CDR3 reads CASGAGGMNTEAFF. The CDR3, as DNA: TGCGCCAGTGGAGCCGGGGGGATGAACACTGAAGCTTTCTTT.

CDR3 region: CAWARDGNYGYTF. The CDR3 nucleotides are TGTGCCTGGGCGAGGGATGGGAACTATGGCTACACCTTC. The chain is built from TRBV30 and TRBJ1-2; D is unclear. Germline V gene data show CDR1 as GTSNPN and CDR2 as SVGIG (reference sequence). Trimming left V 5 bases short and J 2 bases short, with 12 bases between. The CDR3 totals 13 residues.

On this clone itself: Given the absence of the conserved phenylalanine or tryptophan at the CDR3 end, a read error is likely. No DNA is shown, since the ends of the CDR3 on it are uncertain; the CDR3 is the one TCRdb lists. The chain joins TRBV21-1 to TRBJ1-1; the tabulated D call, TRBD1, remains unverified against the DNA. TRBV21-1 corresponds to a pseudogene. 8 amino acids form the CDR3, both terminal residues included. Here the CDR3 reads CASSKTVP.

Written as DNA, the CDR3 is TGTGCCAGCTCACCACCGAGTCGGTCGGGTTCCTACGAGCAGTACTTC. Its translation is CASSPPSRSGSYEQYF. This rearrangement joins TRBV18 to TRBJ2-7; no reliable D call. V was clipped by 0 bases and J by 1 base, with 13 bases between them. The CDR3 spans 16 residues. CDR1 and CDR2 from the germline V gene are KGHSH and LQKENI.

The chain has TRBV5-1 and TRBJ2-7, with no clear D. The CDR3 loop spans 12 amino acids. Trimming pared 1 base from V and 5 bases from J, leaving 7 bases between. The germline CDR1 and CDR2 sequences are SGHRS and YFSETQ. Written as DNA, the CDR3 is TGCGCCAGCAGCTTGCCCACGGACGAGCAGTACTTC. It translates to CASSLPTDEQYF.

V usage is TRBV10-3 and J usage is TRBJ2-2; TRBD2 might be the D (6 bases). Germline CDR1 and CDR2: ENHRY and SYGVKD. The CDR3 runs 14 residues. Trimming shortened V by 7 bases and J by 5 bases, and 14 bases separated the two germline ends. The CDR3 reads CAITPDRGTGELFF. CDR3 in DNA: TGTGCCATCACCCCAGATCGGGGGACCGGGGAGCTGTTTTTT.

This chain joins TRBV18 and TRBJ2-5; no reliable D call. Germline V gives CDR1 KGHSH, CDR2 LQKENI. Trimming removed 5 bases at V and 5 bases at J, with 6 bases between. The CDR3 loop spans 11 amino acids. The CDR3 region has the DNA TGTGCCAGCTCAGGGTTGGAGACCCAGTACTTC. Residues: CASSGLETQYF.

This chain joins TRBV7-2 and TRBJ1-1; D is ambiguous. Germline V CDR1 and CDR2: SGHTA, FQGNSA. The CDR3 spans 15 residues. Trimming removed 4 bases at V and 1 base at J, with 13 bases between. This chain's CDR3 is CASSSLIQRNTEAFF. CDR3 DNA: TGTGCCAGCAGCTCTCTTATCCAAAGGAACACTGAAGCTTTCTTT.

The V call is TRBV2, the J call TRBJ2-7; D gene ambiguous. V lost 2 bases, J lost 2 bases, and 13 bases lay in between. Per germline, CDR1 SNHLY and CDR2 FYNNEI. The CDR3 is 15 amino acids. The CDR3 nucleotides read TGTGCCAGCAGTGAACCTTGGCCTGCTCCCTACGAGCAGTACTTC. Protein product: CASSEPWPAPYEQYF.